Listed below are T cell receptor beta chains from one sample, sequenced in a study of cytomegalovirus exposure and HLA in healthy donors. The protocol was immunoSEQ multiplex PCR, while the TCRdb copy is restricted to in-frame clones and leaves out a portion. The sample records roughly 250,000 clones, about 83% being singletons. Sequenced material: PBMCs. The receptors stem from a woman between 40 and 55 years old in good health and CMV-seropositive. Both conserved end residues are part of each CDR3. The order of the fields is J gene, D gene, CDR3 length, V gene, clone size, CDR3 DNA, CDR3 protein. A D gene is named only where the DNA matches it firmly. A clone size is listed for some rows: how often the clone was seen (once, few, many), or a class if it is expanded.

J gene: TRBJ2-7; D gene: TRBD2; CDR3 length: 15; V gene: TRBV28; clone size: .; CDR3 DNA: TGTGCCAGCAGCCTCCGGACTAGCGGGAGGATCGAGCAGTACTTC; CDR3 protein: CASSLRTSGRIEQYF
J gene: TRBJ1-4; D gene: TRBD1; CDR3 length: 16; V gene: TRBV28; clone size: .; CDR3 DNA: TGTGCCAGCAGTTTAAGACAGGGTTCAACTAATGAAAAACTGTTTTTT; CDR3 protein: CASSLRQGSTNEKLFF
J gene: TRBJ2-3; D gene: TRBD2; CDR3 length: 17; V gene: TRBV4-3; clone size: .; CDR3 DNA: TGCGCCAGCAGCCAAGATAGGGGTAGCGGGAGTCCCGATACGCAGTATTTT; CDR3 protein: CASSQDRGSGSPDTQYF
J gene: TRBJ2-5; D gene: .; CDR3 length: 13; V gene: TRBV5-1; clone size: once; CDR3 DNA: TGCGCCAGCAATGCCCGGGTACAAGAGACCCAGTACTTC; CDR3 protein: CASNARVQETQYF
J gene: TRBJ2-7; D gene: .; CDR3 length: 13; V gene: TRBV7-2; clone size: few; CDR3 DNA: TGTGCCAGCAGCCCGCCCGGGATAGGCGAGCAGTACTTC; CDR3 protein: CASSPPGIGEQYF
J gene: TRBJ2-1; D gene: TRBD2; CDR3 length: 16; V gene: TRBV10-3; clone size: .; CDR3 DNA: TGTGCCACCACCGGGCTCGTTAGCGGGGTCTACAATGAGCAGTTCTTC; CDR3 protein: CATTGLVSGVYNEQFF
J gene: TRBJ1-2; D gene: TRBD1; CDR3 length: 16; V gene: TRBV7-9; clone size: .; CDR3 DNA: TGTTCCAGCAGCCCGGACGGGACAGGGGAAAACTATGGCTACACCTTC; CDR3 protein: CSSSPDGTGENYGYTF
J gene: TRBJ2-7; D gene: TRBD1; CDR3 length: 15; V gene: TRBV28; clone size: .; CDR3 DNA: TGTGCCAGCAGTTGGGGGACAGGGTCCCGCTACGAGCAGTACTTC; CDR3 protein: CASSWGTGSRYEQYF
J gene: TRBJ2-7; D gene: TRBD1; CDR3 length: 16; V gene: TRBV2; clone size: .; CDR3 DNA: TGTGCCAGCAGAGAAAAGTCGGACAGGGGTATTAGGTTCGGGTACTTC; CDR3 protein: CASREKSDRGIRFGYF
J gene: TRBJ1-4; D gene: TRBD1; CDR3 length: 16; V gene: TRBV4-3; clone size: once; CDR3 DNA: TGCGCCAGCAGCCCTGACAGGGGCTCAACTAATGAAAAACTGTTTTTT; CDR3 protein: CASSPDRGSTNEKLFF
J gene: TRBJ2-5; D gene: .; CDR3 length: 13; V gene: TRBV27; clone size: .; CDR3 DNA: TGTGCCAGCAGTTTTCGGGGGACGGAGACCCAGTACTTC; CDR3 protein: CASSFRGTETQYF